Shown below are 31 T cell receptor beta chains from a single sample sequenced in a study of blood T cells in healthy people across ages. Using a J-beta primer mix together with a sample-barcoded 5' primer, a second PCR was run for about 6 to 12 cycles. TCRdb recomputed calls from the 5' RACE reads with MiXCR, one row per CDR3 protein. Of under 1 million distinct CDR3 sequences listed, under 55% are singletons. Sample: blood. These receptors all stem from a man in his sixties in good health.

A few counts support this clonotype. This rearrangement joins TRBV6-6 to TRBJ2-1; D ambiguous. Germline V gene sequence: CDR1 MNHNY, CDR2 SVGAGI (reference sequence). The CDR3 contains 15 residues. Trimming stripped 0 bases from V and 8 bases from J, with 14 bases between. The CDR3 is CASSYSKSAFDEQFF. In DNA form, the CDR3 reads TGTGCCAGCAGTTACTCGAAATCCGCGTTTGATGAGCAGTTCTTC.

In regard to this clonotype: Since a much larger clone is just one base distant, this may be a read error. The chain couples TRBV29-1 to TRBJ2-5; weak D call: TRBD2 (6 bases). This CDR3 has 13 residues. Trimming cost V 4 bases and J 11 bases, with 20 bases left between them. The germline CDR1 and CDR2 sequences are SQVTM and ANQGSEA. The CDR3 region is CSVGRDFADEQYF. CDR3 DNA sequence: TGCAGCGTTGGTCGGGACTTCGCCGATGAGCAGTACTTC. The complete variable domain, with remaining parts taken from reference TRBV29-1 and TRBJ2-5, reads SAVISQKPSRDICQRGTSLTIQCQVDSQVTMMFWYRQQPGQSLTLIATANQGSEATYESGFVIDKFPISRPNLTFSTLTVSNMSPEDSSIYLCSVGRDFADEQYFGPGTRLLVL.

About this clonotype itself: A much larger clone lies one base from this, so it may be a read error. V usage is TRBV10-3 and J usage is TRBJ2-1; the match to TRBD2 covers 11 bases. Germline V CDR1 and CDR2: ENHRY, SYGVKD. The CDR3 spans 15 residues. In DNA, the CDR3 is TGTGCCATCAAAATAGCGGGGGGGAAGTACAATGAGCGGTTCTTC. As protein: CAIKIAGGKYNERFF.

The chain joins TRBV7-2 to TRBJ2-4; D is possibly TRBD1 or TRBD2 (6 bases each). The J call is uncertain, as TRBJ2-5 better fits the DNA end. Germline assignment: CDR1 SGHTA and CDR2 FQGNSA. The CDR3 covers 16 residues. The CDR3 here is CASSLGGAQYQETQYF. In DNA, the CDR3 is TGTGCCAGCAGCTTAGGGGGGGCTCAGTACCAAGAGACCCAGTACTTC.

This clonotype was detected ten times or more. The V call is TRBV2, the J call TRBJ2-1; D could derive from TRBD1 or TRBD2 (6 bases each). The CDR3 consists of 13 residues. Trimming cost V 8 bases and J 9 bases, with 17 bases left between them. Germline CDR1 reads SNHLY; CDR2 reads FYNNEI. This CDR3 is CASGGGTPGEQFF. CDR3 bases: TGTGCCAGCGGAGGGGGGACCCCTGGTGAGCAGTTCTTC. The full variable domain, completed using reference TRBV2 and TRBJ2-1, is EPEVTQTPSHQVTQMGQEVILRCVPISNHLYFYWYRQILGQKVEFLVSFYNNEISEKSEIFDDQFSVERPDGSNFTLKIRSTKLEDSAMYFCASGGGTPGEQFFGPGTRLTVL.

As for this clonotype: It may be a read error: a sequence one base away is much more abundant. This chain uses TRBV7-2 with TRBJ2-1, with D possibly TRBD2 on 5 matching bases. Per germline, CDR1 SGHTA and CDR2 FQGNSA. The CDR3 is made up of 14 amino acids. V lost 0 bases and J 13 bases, leaving 16 bases between the germline ends. CDR3 coding DNA: TGTGCCAGCAGCTTAGCGGGTATTGGGGAGACCCAGTTCTTC. It is translated as CASSLAGIGETQFF.

The V call is TRBV3-1, the J call TRBJ2-3; the match to TRBD2 covers 7 bases. Germline CDR1 and CDR2: LGHDT and YNNKEL (reference sequence). Losses at the gene ends were 1 base for V and 0 bases for J; bases not matched to a gene: 10. This CDR3 contains 18 residues. CDR3: CASSQVIGTMSSTDTQYF. The CDR3 DNA reads TGTGCCAGCAGCCAAGTCATTGGGACTATGAGTAGCACAGATACGCAGTATTTT.

The sample holds a few counts of this clonotype. This chain joins TRBV5-5 and TRBJ2-5; D gene uncertain. This CDR3 is 16 amino acids long. Germline CDR1 reads SGHKS; CDR2 reads YYEKEE (reference sequence). The V end lost 0 bases, the J end lost 11 bases, and 23 bases lay between the germline ends. The CDR3 region is CASSLGVHQQYNEQYF. The CDR3 nucleotides read TGTGCCAGCAGCTTGGGGGTACATCAGCAGTACAATGAGCAGTACTTC.

This chain uses TRBV3-1 with TRBJ2-1; TRBD1 or TRBD2 may be the D gene (6 bases each). Germline V CDR1 and CDR2: LGHDT, YNNKEL (reference sequence). The V end was cut by 0 bases, the J end by 4 bases, with 16 bases between. This CDR3 has 17 residues. CDR3: CASSQDSAGGQYNEQFF. DNA of the CDR3: TGTGCCAGCAGCCAAGATAGTGCCGGGGGACAATACAATGAGCAGTTCTTC.

The chain employs TRBV5-8 and TRBJ2-7; either TRBD1 or TRBD2 may fit D (5 bases each). Germline V gives CDR1 SGHTS, CDR2 YDEGEE. The CDR3 is 15 amino acids. Between the trimmed V and J ends, which lost 4 bases and 5 bases, there was a span of 19 bases. Here the CDR3 reads CASSVGPGRKHEQYF. As DNA, the CDR3 is TGTGCCAGCAGCGTGGGACCGGGACGGAAACACGAGCAGTACTTC.

This rearrangement joins TRBV7-2 to TRBJ1-5; D is unresolved. Germline lookup yields CDR1 SGHTA and CDR2 FQGNSA. CDR3 length: 14 residues. The germline V and J ends were trimmed by 2 bases and 0 bases, with 5 bases remaining between them. In nucleotides, the CDR3 is TGTGCCAGCAGCTTACCAGATAGCAATCAGCCCCAGCATTTT. This codes for CASSLPDSNQPQHF.

This clonotype was found once. The chain links TRBV15 to TRBJ2-1; D unresolved. Germline CDR1 reads LNHNV; CDR2 reads YYDKDF (reference sequence). CDR3 length equals 11 residues. Trimming shortened V by 4 bases and J by 7 bases, and 5 bases separated the two germline ends. This chain's CDR3 is CATSTVNEQFF. CDR3 DNA: TGTGCCACCAGCACCGTAAATGAGCAGTTCTTC. Combining the CDR3 with reference TRBV15 and TRBJ2-1 gives the whole variable domain DAMVIQNPRYQVTQFGKPVTLSCSQTLNHNVMYWYQQKSSQAPKLLFHYYDKDFNNEADTPDNFQSRRPNTSFCFLDIRSPGLGDTAMYLCATSTVNEQFFGPGTRLTVL.

This sequence joins TRBV7-8 and TRBJ2-7; D is possibly TRBD1 (6 bases). CDR1 and CDR2 from the germline V gene are SGHVS and FQNEAQ. V lost 1 base and J lost 4, with 14 bases in between. The CDR3 is 15 amino acids. The CDR3 DNA reads as TGTGCCAGCAGCTTAGACAGGGATGGGGTGTACGAGCAGTACTTC. Protein: CASSLDRDGVYEQYF.

This clonotype was detected only a few times. The CDR3, as DNA: TGTGCCTGGACTAGAGAGTGGGGGCGCGGAGAGACCCAGTACTTC. Translating gives CAWTREWGRGETQYF. The genes are TRBV30 and TRBJ2-5, with a tentative D call TRBD1 (6 bases). From germline, CDR1 is GTSNPN and CDR2 SVGIG (reference sequence). The germline V and J ends were trimmed by 4 bases and 4 bases, with 19 bases remaining between them. There are 15 residues in the CDR3.

The chain recombines TRBV29-1 with TRBJ1-1; D unresolved. The V end lost 7 bases, the J end lost 7 bases, and 13 bases lay between the germline ends. The CDR3 has 11 residues. CDR1 and CDR2 from the germline V gene are SQVTM and ANQGSEA. The CDR3 sequence: CSAVDWYEAFF. The CDR3 DNA reads TGCAGCGCTGTGGATTGGTATGAAGCTTTCTTT.

This clonotype showed up just a few times. The junction and the germline gene differ at one end; a read error may be behind it. The genes are TRBV6-5 and TRBJ2-7, with D maybe TRBD2 (5 bases). This CDR3 comprises 13 residues. CDR1 MNHEY and CDR2 SVGAGI come from the germline V gene. CDR3 sequence (DNA): TGTGCCAGCAGTGACTCTGGAGCGGATGAGCAGTACTTC. Protein: CASSDSGADEQYF.

This clonotype was counted a single time. V usage is TRBV20-1 and J usage is TRBJ1-2; possibly TRBD1 for D (5 bases). Germline V gene data show CDR1 as DFQATT and CDR2 as SNEGSKA (reference sequence). V lost 0 bases to trimming and J lost 4 bases, with 15 bases between them. This CDR3 region has 15 residues. The DNA of the CDR3 is TGCAGTGCTAGAGATCGTGGGGCCGCTATCTATGGCTACACCTTC. This gives the protein CSARDRGAAIYGYTF.

This clonotype was seen ten or more times. The rearrangement joins TRBV9 to TRBJ1-2; D gene uncertain. The V and J ends lost 5 bases and 6 bases respectively, with 14 bases between them. CDR1 is SGDLS, CDR2 YYNGEE, per germline. The CDR3 covers 13 residues. For the CDR3, the DNA is TGTGCCAGCAGTGATGGGAGGCTCGATGGCTACACCTTC. As protein: CASSDGRLDGYTF.

There are a few counts of this clonotype. The rearrangement joins TRBV6-2 or TRBV6-3 to TRBJ2-4; D may match TRBD1 or TRBD2 (5 bases each). The J call may not be correct, given that the DNA end is closer to TRBJ2-5. Germline V gene sequence: CDR1 MNHEY, CDR2 SVGEGT. There are 14 residues in the CDR3. CDR3 in DNA: TGTGCCAGCAATTATGGGGGAAACCAAGAGACCCAGTACTTC. Protein product: CASNYGGNQETQYF.

This sequence joins TRBV7-2 and TRBJ2-7; D may match TRBD1 or TRBD2 (6 bases each). This CDR3 is 13 amino acids long. Trimming left V 5 bases short and J 5 bases short, with 13 bases between. CDR1 is SGHTA and CDR2 is FQGNSA in the germline V gene. CDR3 DNA sequence: TGTGCCAGCAGCCCCCGGGGGCTTAACGAGCAGTACTTC. Protein product: CASSPRGLNEQYF.

This rearrangement joins TRBV6-6 to TRBJ2-5; D not certain. Looked up from germline, CDR1 is MNHNY and CDR2 is SVGAGI (reference sequence). The length of the CDR3 is 15 residues. V lost 5 bases and J lost 0, with 13 bases in between. Here the CDR3 DNA reads TGTGCCAGCAGTACGCAGGCGACGAACCAAGAGACCCAGTACTTC. Residues: CASSTQATNQETQYF.

The rearrangement links TRBV4-3 to TRBJ2-7; D is possibly TRBD1 or TRBD2 (5 bases each). Germline values: CDR1 LGHNA, CDR2 YSLEER. Trimming shortened V by 1 base and J by 5 bases, and 9 bases separated the two germline ends. The CDR3 extends over 13 amino acids. CDR3 nucleotide sequence: TGCGCCAGCAGCCAAGGGCAGGGAGACGAGCAGTACTTC. It yields the protein CASSQGQGDEQYF.

V is TRBV2 and J is TRBJ2-1, with TRBD2 matching over 8 bases. V gave up 4 bases and J gave up 8 bases; unmatched junction bases: 10. The germline V gene has CDR1 SNHLY and CDR2 FYNNEI. This CDR3 comprises 15 residues. CDR3: CASSAFPGLGDEQFF. The DNA of the CDR3 is TGTGCCAGCAGTGCCTTTCCGGGACTAGGCGATGAGCAGTTCTTC. Combining the CDR3 with reference TRBV2 and TRBJ2-1 gives the whole variable domain EPEVTQTPSHQVTQMGQEVILRCVPISNHLYFYWYRQILGQKVEFLVSFYNNEISEKSEIFDDQFSVERPDGSNFTLKIRSTKLEDSAMYFCASSAFPGLGDEQFFGPGTRLTVL.

There are a few counts of this clonotype. The rearrangement links TRBV28 to TRBJ2-5; D might be TRBD2 (6 bases). CDR1 is MDHEN, CDR2 SYDVKM, per germline. Trimming stripped 3 bases from V and 2 bases from J, with 13 bases between. This CDR3 has 15 residues. The CDR3 loop reads CASSLGVRGQETQYF. CDR3 nucleotide sequence: TGTGCCAGCAGTTTGGGGGTGCGGGGTCAAGAGACCCAGTACTTC.

The chain carries TRBV19 and TRBJ2-7; weak D call: TRBD1 (6 bases). This CDR3 has 14 amino acids. V was clipped by 9 bases and J by 0 bases, with 15 bases between them. Germline V lookup: CDR1 LNHDA, CDR2 SQIVND (reference sequence). As DNA, the CDR3 is TGTGCCAGCCGTACCACAGGGAACTCCTACGAGCAGTACTTC. Protein: CASRTTGNSYEQYF.

The rearrangement links TRBV11-2 to TRBJ1-6, with D possibly TRBD1 on 6 matching bases. Germline V gives CDR1 SGHAT, CDR2 FQNNGV. V dropped 4 bases and J dropped 5 bases, with 12 bases sitting between them. The CDR3 contains 15 residues. The CDR3 sequence is CASSYTGADNSPLHF. The CDR3 DNA is TGTGCCAGCAGCTACACGGGGGCGGATAATTCACCCCTCCACTTT.

V gene TRBV5-1 combines with J gene TRBJ1-2, with D uncertain. Deletions cut 4 bases from V and 4 bases from J, with 14 bases between. This CDR3 region has 14 residues. Looked up from germline, CDR1 is SGHRS and CDR2 is YFSETQ. In DNA, the CDR3 is TGCGCCAGCAGCGATGGACGGATACTCTATGGCTACACCTTC. This codes for CASSDGRILYGYTF.

The V gene is TRBV20-1, the J gene TRBJ2-7; 10 nucleotides match TRBD1. There are 13 residues in the CDR3. Germline values: CDR1 DFQATT, CDR2 SNEGSKA (reference sequence). V lost 5 bases to trimming and J lost 3 bases; unmatched junction nucleotides: 4. The DNA of the CDR3 is TGCAGTGCTGGGACAGGGGCTCACTACGAGCAGTACTTC. Amino acid sequence: CSAGTGAHYEQYF.

This rearrangement joins TRBV20-1 to TRBJ2-1; the D is unclear. V was shortened by 3 bases and J by 4 bases, with 10 bases between the two germline ends. Germline assignment: CDR1 DFQATT and CDR2 SNEGSKA (reference sequence). CDR3 length: 13 amino acids. The CDR3 coding sequence is TGCAGTGCTAGCCGGACGGATTACAATGAGCAGTTCTTC. This gives the protein CSASRTDYNEQFF.

Ten or more counts support this clonotype. The V gene is TRBV4-3, the J gene TRBJ1-1; D is unclear. V dropped 1 base and J dropped 1 base, with 4 bases sitting between them. The CDR3 has 13 amino acids. The germline V gene has CDR1 LGHNA and CDR2 YSLEER. CDR3 coding DNA: TGCGCCAGCAGCCAAGCCAAGAACACTGAAGCTTTCTTT. Protein: CASSQAKNTEAFF.

Worth noting for this clonotype: A junction end diverges from the germline sequence, so it may reflect a read error. The genes are TRBV4-3 and TRBJ2-1; 12 positions agree with TRBD2. The closer fit of TRBJ2-7 to the DNA end suggests the J call may be wrong. Germline V lookup: CDR1 LGHNA, CDR2 YSLEER. This CDR3 is built from 17 residues. The CDR3, as DNA: TGCGCCCGCAGCCAAGTCACTAGCGGGGGGATATACAATGAGCAGTACTTC. Encoded protein: CARSQVTSGGIYNEQYF.